This T cell receptor (beta chain) was identified in a study of beta chain features in type 1 diabetes. As for the study in general: Healthy donors resembled patients in age, gender and cell yields. Study results and caveats: Compared to healthy donors, patients appeared to have naive, central memory and Treg TCRB repertoires that were more alike. For TCRB rearrangement, an influence of HLA type remained unresolved here. Across all four CD4+ subsets, people with type 1 diabetes showed modestly shorter TCRB CDR3s.

Expressed TCRB transcripts got sequenced, as all isolated RNA was reverse transcribed. Mean read depth for naive, central memory and regulatory T cell samples was about 3.6 million reads. The assay was immunoSEQ multiplex PCR, and TCRdb's table has in-frame clones only and misses some. Of around 260,000 clones in the sample, roughly 22% are singletons; the top ten hold less than 0.035%. Trimming pared 8 bases from V and 1 base from J, leaving 6 bases between. Germline lookup yields CDR1 SGHVS and CDR2 FQNEAQ. The CDR3 is 11 residues long. As to this clone: Antigen: not known.

The chain recombines TRBV7-8 with TRBJ2-7, with D possibly being TRBD2 (6 bases). The receptor was derived from a middle-aged woman with type 1 diabetes. The sequencing input was naive CD4+ T cells from blood. In DNA, the CDR3 is TGTGCCAGCGGAGGGTCCTACGAGCAGTACTTC. Residues: CASGGSYEQYF.